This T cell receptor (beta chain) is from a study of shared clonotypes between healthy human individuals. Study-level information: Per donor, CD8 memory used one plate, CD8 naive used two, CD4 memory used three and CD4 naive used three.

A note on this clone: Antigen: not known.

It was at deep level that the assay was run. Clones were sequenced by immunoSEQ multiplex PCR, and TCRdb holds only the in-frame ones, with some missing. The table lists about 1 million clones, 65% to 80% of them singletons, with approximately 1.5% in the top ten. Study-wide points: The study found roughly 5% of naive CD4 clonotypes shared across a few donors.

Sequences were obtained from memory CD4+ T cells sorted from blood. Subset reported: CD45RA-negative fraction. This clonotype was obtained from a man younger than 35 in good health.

Here the CDR3 reads CASSQANSYEQYF. Here the CDR3 DNA reads TGTGCCAGCTCCCAGGCTAACTCCTACGAGCAGTACTTC. The chain recombines TRBV18 with TRBJ2-7; D gene uncertain. Trimming took off 6 bases at V and 0 bases at J, with 9 bases between the two ends. The V gene's germline CDR1 is KGHSH and CDR2 LQKENI. This CDR3 spans 13 amino acids. The whole variable domain, remainder taken from reference TRBV18 and TRBJ2-7, is NAGVMQNPRHLVRRRGQEARLRCSPMKGHSHVYWYRQLPEEGLKFMVYLQKENIIDESGMPKERFSAEFPKEGPSILRIQQVVRGDSAAYFCASSQANSYEQYFGPGTRLTVT.